The sequence of this T cell receptor (beta chain) was determined in a study of T cell responses to AZD1222 COVID-19 vaccine. Germline CDR1 SGHAT, CDR2 FQNNGV. Trimming took off 1 base at V and 1 base at J, with 2 bases between the two ends. CDR3 length: 13 residues. The protocol was immunoSEQ multiplex PCR, while the TCRdb copy is restricted to in-frame clones and leaves out a portion. The sample contains roughly 96,000 clones, 88% of which appear only once. The sample here was peripheral blood, taken on day 0 of AZD1222 vaccination. The V gene is TRBV11-2, the J gene TRBJ1-3; D not resolved. This TCR was sampled from an adult in good health. The DNA of the CDR3 is TGTGCCAGCAGCTTAGCTTCTGGAAACACCATATATTTT. Protein: CASSLASGNTIYF.